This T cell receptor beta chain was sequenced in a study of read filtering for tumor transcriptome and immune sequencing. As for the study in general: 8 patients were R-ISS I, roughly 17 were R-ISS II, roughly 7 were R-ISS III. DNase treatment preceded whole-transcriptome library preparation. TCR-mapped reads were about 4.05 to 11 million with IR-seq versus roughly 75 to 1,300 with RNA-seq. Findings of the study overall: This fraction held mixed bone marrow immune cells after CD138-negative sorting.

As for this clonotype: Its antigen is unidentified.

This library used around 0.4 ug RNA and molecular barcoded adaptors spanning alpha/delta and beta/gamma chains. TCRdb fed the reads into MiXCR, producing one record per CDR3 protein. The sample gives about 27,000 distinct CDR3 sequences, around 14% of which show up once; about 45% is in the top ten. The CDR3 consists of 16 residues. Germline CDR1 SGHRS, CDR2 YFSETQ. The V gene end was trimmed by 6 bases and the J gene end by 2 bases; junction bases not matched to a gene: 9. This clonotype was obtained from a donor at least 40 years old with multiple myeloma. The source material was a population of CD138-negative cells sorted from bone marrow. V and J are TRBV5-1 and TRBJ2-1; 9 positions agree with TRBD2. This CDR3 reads CASIGLAGETYNEQFF. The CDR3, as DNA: TGCGCCAGCATCGGCTTAGCGGGAGAAACCTACAATGAGCAGTTCTTC.